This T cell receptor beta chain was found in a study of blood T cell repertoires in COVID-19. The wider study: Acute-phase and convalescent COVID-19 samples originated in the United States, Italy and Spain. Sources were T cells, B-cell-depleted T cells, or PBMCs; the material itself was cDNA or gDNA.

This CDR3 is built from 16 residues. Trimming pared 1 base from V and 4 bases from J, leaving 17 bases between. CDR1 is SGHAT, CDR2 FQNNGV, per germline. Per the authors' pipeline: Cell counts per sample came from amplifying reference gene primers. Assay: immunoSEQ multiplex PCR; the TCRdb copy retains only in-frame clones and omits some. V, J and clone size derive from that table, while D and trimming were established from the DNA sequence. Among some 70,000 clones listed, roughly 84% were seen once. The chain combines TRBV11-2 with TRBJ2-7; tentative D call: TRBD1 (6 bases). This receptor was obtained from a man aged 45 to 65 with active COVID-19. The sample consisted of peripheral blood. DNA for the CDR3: TGTGCCAGCAGCTTAGTCCGGCAGGGGTCGGTATACGAGCAGTACTTC. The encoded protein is CASSLVRQGSVYEQYF.